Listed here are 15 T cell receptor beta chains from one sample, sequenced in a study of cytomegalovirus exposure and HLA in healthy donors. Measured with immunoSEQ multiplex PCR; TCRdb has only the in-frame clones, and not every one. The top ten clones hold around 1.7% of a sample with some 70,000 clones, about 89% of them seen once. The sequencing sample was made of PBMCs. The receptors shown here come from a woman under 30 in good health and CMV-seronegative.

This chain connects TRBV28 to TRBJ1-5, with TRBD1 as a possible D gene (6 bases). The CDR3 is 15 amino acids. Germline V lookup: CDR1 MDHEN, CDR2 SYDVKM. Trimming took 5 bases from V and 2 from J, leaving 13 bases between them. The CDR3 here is CASSRSPGGNQPQHF. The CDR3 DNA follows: TGTGCCAGCAGTAGGTCCCCAGGGGGCAATCAGCCCCAGCATTTT. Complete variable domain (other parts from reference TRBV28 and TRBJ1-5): DVKVTQSSRYLVKRTGEKVFLECVQDMDHENMFWYRQDPGLGLRLIYFSYDVKMKEKGDIPEGYSVSREKKERFSLILESASTNQTSMYLCASSRSPGGNQPQHFGDGTRLSIL.

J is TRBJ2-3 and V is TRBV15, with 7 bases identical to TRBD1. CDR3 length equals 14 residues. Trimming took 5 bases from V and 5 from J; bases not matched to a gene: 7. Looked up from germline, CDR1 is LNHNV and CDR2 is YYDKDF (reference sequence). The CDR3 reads CATSVGGTEDTQYF. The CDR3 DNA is TGTGCCACCAGCGTAGGTGGGACAGAAGATACGCAGTATTTT.

The CDR3 coding sequence is TGTGCCAGCAGTTTACGGCAGGTGGGCCACTACGAGCAGTACTTC. It specifies CASSLRQVGHYEQYF. The chain employs TRBV28 and TRBJ2-7; D unresolved. This CDR3 spans 15 amino acids. Trimming pared 2 bases from V and 3 bases from J, leaving 14 bases between. Germline V gene data show CDR1 as MDHEN and CDR2 as SYDVKM.

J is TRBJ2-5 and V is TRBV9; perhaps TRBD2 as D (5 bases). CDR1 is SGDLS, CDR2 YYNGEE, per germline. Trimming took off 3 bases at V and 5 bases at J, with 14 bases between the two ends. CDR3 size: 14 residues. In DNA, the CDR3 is TGTGCCAGCAGCGGTACGGAAAGAGGGGAGACCCAGTACTTC. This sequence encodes CASSGTERGETQYF.

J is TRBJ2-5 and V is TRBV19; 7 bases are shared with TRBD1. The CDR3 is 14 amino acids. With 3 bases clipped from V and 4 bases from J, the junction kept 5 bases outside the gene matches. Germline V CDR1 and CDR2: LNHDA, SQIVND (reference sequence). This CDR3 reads CASSITGVAETQYF. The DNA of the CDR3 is TGTGCCAGTAGTATCACAGGGGTTGCAGAGACCCAGTACTTC. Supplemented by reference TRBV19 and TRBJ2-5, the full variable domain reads DGGITQSPKYLFRKEGQNVTLSCEQNLNHDAMYWYRQDPGQGLRLIYYSQIVNDFQKGDIAEGYSVSREKKESFPLTVTSAQKNPTAFYLCASSITGVAETQYFGPGTRLLVL.

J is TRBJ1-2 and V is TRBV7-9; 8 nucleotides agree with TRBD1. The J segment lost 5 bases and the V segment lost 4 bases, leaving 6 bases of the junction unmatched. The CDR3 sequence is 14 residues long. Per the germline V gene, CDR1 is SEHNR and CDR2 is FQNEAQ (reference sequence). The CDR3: CASSSGTGGYGYTF. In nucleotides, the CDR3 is TGTGCCAGCAGCTCCGGGACAGGAGGATATGGCTACACCTTC.

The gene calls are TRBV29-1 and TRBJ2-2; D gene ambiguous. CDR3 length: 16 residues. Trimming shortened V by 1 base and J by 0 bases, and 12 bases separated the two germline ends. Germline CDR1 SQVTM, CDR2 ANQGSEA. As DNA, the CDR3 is TGCAGCGTTGAAGGTACCTCTGGGCCGAACACCGGGGAGCTGTTTTTT. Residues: CSVEGTSGPNTGELFF.

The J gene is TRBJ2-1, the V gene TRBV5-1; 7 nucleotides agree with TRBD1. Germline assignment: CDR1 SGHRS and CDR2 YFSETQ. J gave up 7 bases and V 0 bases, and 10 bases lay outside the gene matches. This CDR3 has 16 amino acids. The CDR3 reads CASSLVGKGARNEQFF. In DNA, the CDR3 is TGCGCCAGCAGCTTGGTTGGGAAGGGGGCGCGGAATGAGCAGTTCTTC.

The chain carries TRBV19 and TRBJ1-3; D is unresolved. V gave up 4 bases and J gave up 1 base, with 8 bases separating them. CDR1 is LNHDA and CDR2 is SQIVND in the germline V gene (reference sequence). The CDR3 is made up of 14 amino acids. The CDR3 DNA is TGTGCCAGTAGTAGCGATTCTTCTGGAAACACCATATATTTT. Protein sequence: CASSSDSSGNTIYF.

CDR3 in amino acids: CAISESIDTPVDEQFF. DNA for the CDR3: TGTGCCATCAGTGAGTCGATCGACACACCGGTCGATGAGCAGTTCTTC. This chain connects TRBV10-3 to TRBJ2-1; D is ambiguous. V lost 0 bases and J 8 bases, leaving 17 bases between the germline ends. This CDR3 comprises 16 residues. Looked up from germline, CDR1 is ENHRY and CDR2 is SYGVKD.

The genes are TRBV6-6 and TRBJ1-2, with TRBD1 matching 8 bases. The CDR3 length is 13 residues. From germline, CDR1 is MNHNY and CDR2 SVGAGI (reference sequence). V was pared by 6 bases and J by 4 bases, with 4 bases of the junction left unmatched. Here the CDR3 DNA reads TGTGCCAGCAGAGGACAGGGTGGCTATGGCTACACCTTC. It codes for CASRGQGGYGYTF.

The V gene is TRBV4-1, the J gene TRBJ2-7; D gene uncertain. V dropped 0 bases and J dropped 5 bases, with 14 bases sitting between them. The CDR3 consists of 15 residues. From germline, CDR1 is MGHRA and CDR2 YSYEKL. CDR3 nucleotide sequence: TGCGCCAGCAGCCAAGAGGCAGGTAAACTTCACGAGCAGTACTTC. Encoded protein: CASSQEAGKLHEQYF.

The CDR3 region has the DNA TGTGCCAGCAGCCAGTTTGGGCAGCCCGCCCGACGCTACACCTTC. Translating gives CASSQFGQPARRYTF. This chain uses TRBV14 with TRBJ1-2, with no clear D. The V and J ends lost 3 bases and 9 bases respectively, with 20 bases between them. The CDR3 is made up of 15 amino acids. Germline lookup yields CDR1 SGHDN and CDR2 FVKESK.

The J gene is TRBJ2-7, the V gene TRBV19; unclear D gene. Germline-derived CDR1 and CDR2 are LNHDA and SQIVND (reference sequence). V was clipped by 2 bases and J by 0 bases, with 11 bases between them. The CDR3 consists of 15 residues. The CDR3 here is CASSIRQVASYEQYF. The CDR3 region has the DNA TGTGCCAGTAGTATACGTCAGGTTGCCTCCTACGAGCAGTACTTC. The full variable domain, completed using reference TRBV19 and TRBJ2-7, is DGGITQSPKYLFRKEGQNVTLSCEQNLNHDAMYWYRQDPGQGLRLIYYSQIVNDFQKGDIAEGYSVSREKKESFPLTVTSAQKNPTAFYLCASSIRQVASYEQYFGPGTRLTVT.

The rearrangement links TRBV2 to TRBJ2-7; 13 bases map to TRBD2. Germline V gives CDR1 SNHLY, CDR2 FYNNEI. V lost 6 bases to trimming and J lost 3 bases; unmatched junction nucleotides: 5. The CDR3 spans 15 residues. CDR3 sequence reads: CASSYGTSGIYEQYF. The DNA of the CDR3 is TGTGCCAGCAGCTACGGGACTAGCGGGATCTACGAGCAGTACTTC.